The following is a TCR beta chain sequence with its context. What it binds is unknown. Trimming cost V 4 bases and J 3 bases; bases outside gene matches: 14. From germline, CDR1 is MNHEY and CDR2 SMNVEV (reference sequence). The CDR3 runs 17 residues. CDR3 regions were amplified by Arm-PCR using iRepertoire HTBI primers to build TCR beta libraries. Source study methods: Identified segments across samples numbered under 80 TRBV and about 15 TRBJ. One entry per CDR3 protein results from TCRdb running MiXCR on the multiplex PCR reads. None of the V and J calls come from the authors' own analysis; TCRdb made them. The data contain some 370,000 distinct CDR3 sequences, 20% to 25% of them singletons. Time point denoted: persistent/refractory GD, antithyroid drugs over 5 years with positive TRAb. PBMC RNA served as the TCR library source. This sample was included in a study of regulatory T cells in long-lasting Graves disease.

Notes on the study in general: Persistent patients shared more public clonotypes (approximately 2,700) than newly diagnosed patients (about 940).

Source: peripheral blood mononuclear cells (PBMCs), taken when the disease was refractory, from a patient treated with antithyroid drugs. The genes are TRBV27 and TRBJ2-7; 8 bases match TRBD2. This TCR derives from a woman between 35 and 50 years old with Graves disease. CDR3 region: CASSSGLGRGWIYEQYF. The CDR3, as DNA: TGTGCCAGCAGTTCGGGACTAGGCCGCGGGTGGATCTACGAGCAGTACTTC.